This T cell receptor (beta chain) stems from a study of Ad26.COV2.S vaccination and SARS-CoV-2 variants. The treatment is: about 20 received Ad26.COV2.S at low or high dose, single or two shots; 5 received placebo; per-sample allocation not given. Sampling occurred on day 63 after the first vaccine or placebo injection. Trimming cost V 7 bases and J 0 bases; bases outside gene matches: 8. This CDR3 is built from 15 residues. The germline V gene has CDR1 SNHLY and CDR2 FYNNEI. Generated by immunoSEQ multiplex PCR, the TCRdb table keeps only in-frame clones and is missing some. The profile shows roughly 320,000 clones, around 84% of them singletons.

This chain links TRBV2 with TRBJ1-1; 7 positions match TRBD1. The clonotype comes from a person aged 18-60 years who received the Ad26.COV2.S COVID-19 vaccine or a placebo. The source was peripheral blood, collected in a trial of Ad26.COV2.S vaccine versus placebo. The CDR3 nucleotides read TGTGCCAGCACCACGGGACAGACCATGAACACTGAAGCTTTCTTT. Protein sequence: CASTTGQTMNTEAFF.